Here is one T cell receptor (beta chain) with its context. This sample is drawn from a study of shared clonotypes between healthy human individuals. V lost 6 bases and J lost 13, with 23 bases in between. The CDR3 has 14 residues. In germline, CDR1 is SGHRS, CDR2 YFSETQ. In the source study's methods: From ImmunoSEQ came sequences covering only the junction and carrying no quality scores, so filtering differed. Some clones are missing from TCRdb's copy, which holds only in-frame ones; the method was immunoSEQ multiplex PCR. V and J calls and clone size are those listed in that table; D and trimming were worked out from the DNA. Of 2 million to 2.5 million clones in the sample, approximately 94% were seen once.

This clonotype was sampled from a man younger than 35 in good health. Some clones in this sample may be carry-over from other donors' samples. The rearrangement joins TRBV5-1 to TRBJ2-1; D might be TRBD1 or TRBD2, each matching 6 bases. Sequenced material: naive CD4+ T cells from PBMCs. Subset noted: CD45RA+ positively selected. CDR3 in DNA: TGCGCCAGCATGTTCGGAACGGAGGGGGGATTTCAGTTCTTC. It specifies CASMFGTEGGFQFF.